Shown below are 32 T cell receptor beta chains from a single sample sequenced in a study of T cells in Graves' hyperthyroidism and ophthalmopathy. Amplified TCR beta CDR3 regions came from RNA transcripts. The TCR CDR3 first-round RT-PCR relied on the HTBI primer set. MiXCR, run by TCRdb on the multiplex PCR reads, gives a single entry per CDR3 protein. The sample holds approximately 600,000 distinct CDR3 sequences, 14% seen once. Input material: blood. The receptors shown here come from a woman between 18 and 29 years old with Graves' ophthalmopathy.

This clonotype was counted between two and nine times. J is TRBJ2-7 and V is TRBV3-1; D is perhaps TRBD1 (5 bases). Germline V gene lookup returns CDR1 LGHDT and CDR2 YNNKEL (reference sequence). V shed 4 bases and J shed 3 bases, with 10 bases lying between them. CDR3 size: 13 residues. DNA of the CDR3: TGTGCCAGCAGCCGGACAACTTTCTACGAGCAGTACTTC. This encodes CASSRTTFYEQYF.

This clonotype was seen at least ten times. This chain joins TRBV7-3 and TRBJ2-5; perhaps TRBD2 as D (6 bases). Deletions cut 5 bases from V and 5 bases from J, with 15 bases between. CDR1 and CDR2 (germline): SGHTA, FQGTGA. The CDR3 loop spans 14 amino acids. The DNA for the CDR3 is TGTGCCAGCAGCCCAAATGGGGAGGTGGAGACCCAGTACTTC. Protein sequence: CASSPNGEVETQYF.

Ten or more counts support this clonotype. The CDR3 here is CASSQGNGNTIYF. The CDR3 DNA reads as TGTGCCAGCTCACAGGGGAATGGAAACACCATATATTTT. The J gene is TRBJ1-3, the V gene TRBV18, with a possible D match to TRBD1 (5 bases). The CDR3 spans 13 residues. Trimming pared 4 bases from V and 3 bases from J, leaving 7 bases between. CDR1 and CDR2 from the germline V gene are KGHSH and LQKENI. Full variable domain (outside the CDR3, taken from reference TRBV18 and TRBJ1-3): NAGVMQNPRHLVRRRGQEARLRCSPMKGHSHVYWYRQLPEEGLKFMVYLQKENIIDESGMPKERFSAEFPKEGPSILRIQQVVRGDSAAYFCASSQGNGNTIYFGEGSWLTVV.

In this sample, this clonotype turned up a few times. The chain links TRBV4-2 to TRBJ2-3; 7 bases line up with TRBD1. This CDR3 contains 17 residues. Germline V gene lookup returns CDR1 LGHNA and CDR2 YNFKEQ. J lost 0 bases, V lost 1 base, and 7 bases had no gene match. The CDR3 loop is CASSQVGTVSSTDTQYF. The CDR3 DNA follows: TGTGCCAGCAGCCAAGTCGGGACAGTTTCTAGCACAGATACGCAGTATTTT.

This clonotype was recorded a few times. The gene calls are TRBV30 and TRBJ1-2; D not resolved. This CDR3 has 11 amino acids. V was trimmed by 0 bases and J by 7 bases, leaving 6 bases between them. CDR1 and CDR2 from the germline V gene are GTSNPN and SVGIG (reference sequence). The CDR3 loop reads CAWSVGIGYTF. The CDR3 DNA is TGTGCCTGGAGTGTAGGCATTGGCTACACCTTC.

This clonotype has more than one count but fewer than ten. CDR3 amino acids: CASSLGAISQETQYF. In nucleotides, the CDR3 is TGTGCCAGCAGCTTAGGAGCGATTAGTCAAGAGACCCAGTACTTC. The chain combines TRBV7-9 with TRBJ2-5; D not resolved. The CDR3 extends over 15 amino acids. Trimming stripped 1 base from V and 2 bases from J, with 11 bases between. Germline CDR1 reads SEHNR; CDR2 reads FQNEAQ (reference sequence).

This clonotype appeared a few times. The rearrangement uses TRBV9 and TRBJ2-1; D possibly corresponds to TRBD2 (6 bases). Looked up from germline, CDR1 is SGDLS and CDR2 is YYNGEE. The CDR3 is made up of 14 amino acids. Trimming took 4 bases from V and 7 from J, leaving 15 bases between them. The chain's CDR3 is CASSPRGAGNEQFF. As DNA, the CDR3 is TGTGCCAGCAGCCCTCGTGGAGCGGGTAATGAGCAGTTCTTC.

This clonotype was picked up many times. This chain links TRBV28 with TRBJ2-5; 8 nucleotides agree with TRBD2. The V gene's germline CDR1 is MDHEN and CDR2 SYDVKM. The length of the CDR3 is 15 residues. With V trimmed by 6 bases and J by 2 bases, 8 bases remained unmatched. The DNA of the CDR3 is TGTGCCAGCAGCCAAGGGACTAGGACGCAAGAGACCCAGTACTTC. Protein: CASSQGTRTQETQYF.

The V call is TRBV6-1, the J call TRBJ1-1, with TRBD1 identical over 8 bases. Germline lookup yields CDR1 MNHNS and CDR2 SASEGT. The CDR3 contains 15 residues. J was trimmed by 5 bases and V by 7 bases; bases with no gene match: 12. CDR3 in DNA: TGTGCCAGCAATCCACAGGGGGGGTATGAGACTGAAGCTTTCTTT. It codes for CASNPQGGYETEAFF.

V gene TRBV12-3 or TRBV12-4 combines with J gene TRBJ2-2; TRBD1 might be the D (6 bases). Trimming took off 5 bases at V and 0 bases at J, with 10 bases between the two ends. This CDR3 comprises 15 residues. The DNA for the CDR3 is TGTGCCAGCAGTCGCGACAGGACGAACACCGGGGAGCTGTTTTTT. Its protein is CASSRDRTNTGELFF.

This clonotype was recorded at least ten times. CDR3 amino acids: CASSQYDQGADYEQYF. In DNA form, the CDR3 reads TGTGCCAGCAGCCAATATGACCAGGGGGCTGACTACGAGCAGTACTTC. V is TRBV3-1 and J is TRBJ2-7, with TRBD1 identical over 8 bases. CDR1 and CDR2 (germline): LGHDT, YNNKEL (reference sequence). This CDR3 has 16 amino acids. J gave up 3 bases and V 2 bases, and 9 bases lay outside the gene matches.

This clonotype was recorded at least ten times. The rearrangement joins TRBV12-3 or TRBV12-4 to TRBJ1-4; D is undetermined. Trimming shortened V by 3 bases and J by 4 bases, and 9 bases separated the two germline ends. The CDR3 has 14 amino acids. The CDR3 DNA is TGTGCCAGCAGTTTTAGGACCAGTAATGAAAAACTGTTTTTT. Translation: CASSFRTSNEKLFF.

This clonotype was detected many times. The chain employs TRBV7-3 and TRBJ2-7, with 12 bases fitting TRBD2. Trimming cost V 2 bases and J 2 bases; bases outside gene matches: 1. CDR3 length equals 15 residues. Germline assignment: CDR1 SGHTA and CDR2 FQGTGA. The CDR3 sequence is CASSLRTSGAYEQYF. The CDR3 region has the DNA TGTGCCAGCAGCTTACGGACTAGCGGGGCCTACGAGCAGTACTTC. The complete variable domain, with remaining parts taken from reference TRBV7-3 and TRBJ2-7, reads GAGVSQTPSNKVTEKGKYVELRCDPISGHTALYWYRQSLGQGPEFLIYFQGTGAADDSGLPNDRFFAVRPEGSVSTLKIQRTERGDSAVYLCASSLRTSGAYEQYFGPGTRLTVT.

The sample holds many counts of this clonotype. The V and J genes are TRBV2 and TRBJ1-5; TRBD1 aligns across 9 bases. V shed 8 bases and J 6 bases; nucleotides not matched to a gene: 14. The CDR3 loop spans 16 amino acids. The germline CDR1 and CDR2 sequences are SNHLY and FYNNEI. CDR3 region: CASHVGGGQGFQPQHF. The CDR3 bases are TGTGCCAGCCACGTTGGAGGGGGACAGGGTTTTCAGCCCCAGCATTTT.

The J gene is TRBJ1-5, the V gene TRBV3-2. TRBV3-2 is designated a pseudogene. This CDR3 is built from 15 residues. This CDR3 reads CASPGGYGSNQPQHF. The CDR3 bases are TGTGCCAGCCCGGGGGGGTATGGTAGCAATCAGCCCCAGCATTTT.

This clonotype was seen ten or more times. The rearrangement links TRBV2 to TRBJ2-5; TRBD2 agrees at 7 bases. The CDR3 length is 15 residues. In germline, CDR1 is SNHLY, CDR2 FYNNEI. Losses at the gene ends were 5 bases for V and 7 bases for J; bases not matched to a gene: 13. The CDR3 nucleotides read TGTGCCAGCAGTCCTCTTGCGGGAGCATTAGGGACCCAGTACTTC. This translates into CASSPLAGALGTQYF.

This clonotype was counted ten times or more. This chain links TRBV10-3 with TRBJ2-7; tentative D call: TRBD1 (6 bases). The CDR3 loop spans 14 amino acids. Trimming shortened V by 6 bases and J by 2 bases, and 14 bases separated the two germline ends. Germline V gene data show CDR1 as ENHRY and CDR2 as SYGVKD. DNA for the CDR3: TGTGCCATCAGGATGGGGGCAACCACCTACGAGCAGTACTTC. Protein product: CAIRMGATTYEQYF.

Only a few counts were recorded for this clonotype. V gene TRBV5-4 combines with J gene TRBJ2-3, with D tentatively TRBD2 (6 bases). The CDR3 totals 15 residues. Germline V gene data show CDR1 as SGHNT and CDR2 as YYREEE (reference sequence). Between the trimmed V and J ends, which lost 1 base and 3 bases, there was a span of 12 bases. In DNA, the CDR3 is TGTGCCAGCAGCTTGAAGTCGGGAGCGACAGATACGCAGTATTTT. Protein product: CASSLKSGATDTQYF.

The sample holds many counts of this clonotype. The CDR3: CASSAAGGKLFF. CDR3 in DNA: TGTGCCAGCAGCGCCGCAGGGGGAAAACTGTTTTTT. This chain uses TRBV11-3 with TRBJ1-4, with 7 bases matching TRBD1. There are 12 residues in the CDR3. The germline CDR1 and CDR2 sequences are SGHNT and YENEEA. J gave up 10 bases and V 5 bases, and 4 bases lay outside the gene matches.

This clonotype was counted many times. The V and J genes are TRBV30 and TRBJ1-1; no firm D call. The germline V and J ends were trimmed by 2 bases and 7 bases, with 17 bases remaining between them. Germline V gives CDR1 GTSNPN, CDR2 SVGIG (reference sequence). The CDR3 has 14 residues. This CDR3 reads CAWSLRRPLNEAFF. The CDR3 nucleotides read TGTGCCTGGAGTTTGAGAAGACCCTTAAATGAAGCTTTCTTT. The full variable domain, with the rest looked up from reference TRBV30 and TRBJ1-1, is SQTIHQWPATLVQPVGSPLSLECTVEGTSNPNLYWYRQAAGRGLQLLFYSVGIGQISSEVPQNLSASRPQDRQFILSSKKLLLSDSGFYLCAWSLRRPLNEAFFGQGTRLTVV.

The CDR3 loop reads CASSPIGGWDEQYF. The CDR3 DNA reads as TGTGCCAGCAGCCCCATAGGGGGTTGGGACGAGCAGTACTTC. This chain connects TRBV7-9 to TRBJ2-7; tentative D call: TRBD1 (6 bases). The CDR3 extends over 14 amino acids. Germline CDR1 is SEHNR and CDR2 is FQNEAQ (reference sequence). V dropped 5 bases and J dropped 5 bases, with 16 bases sitting between them.

This clonotype was seen a handful of times. V is TRBV30 and J is TRBJ2-7; possible D gene TRBD2, 5 bases. Germline CDR1 GTSNPN, CDR2 SVGIG (reference sequence). Deletions cut 0 bases from V and 4 bases from J, with 7 bases between. The CDR3 loop spans 12 amino acids. DNA for the CDR3: TGTGCCTGGAGTGTACGAGGGTACGAGCAGTACTTC. Translated: CAWSVRGYEQYF.

This clonotype was counted only a few times. The chain employs TRBV7-9 and TRBJ2-7, with 7 bases aligning to TRBD2. The V gene end was trimmed by 1 base and the J gene end by 7 bases; junction bases not matched to a gene: 10. Per germline, CDR1 SEHNR and CDR2 FQNEAQ (reference sequence). CDR3 length: 15 residues. The DNA of the CDR3 is TGTGCCAGCAGCTTAGTGGGGACTACCGGTCTGGAGCAGTACTTC. This translates into CASSLVGTTGLEQYF.

This clonotype has more than one count but fewer than ten. This CDR3 is CATLFRGEQFF. The DNA for the CDR3 is TGTGCCACCTTATTCCGGGGGGAGCAGTTCTTC. The chain employs TRBV24-1 and TRBJ2-1; a possible D gene is TRBD2 (6 bases). This CDR3 is built from 11 residues. With 9 bases removed from V and 10 bases from J, the gap between germline ends came to 12 bases. Looked up from germline, CDR1 is KGHDR and CDR2 is SFDVKD.

V gene TRBV27 combines with J gene TRBJ2-1; the D is unclear. This CDR3 comprises 15 residues. CDR1 is MNHEY, CDR2 SMNVEV, per germline (reference sequence). V dropped 5 bases and J dropped 8 bases, with 19 bases sitting between them. CDR3 amino acids: CASSPGPESFDEQFF. The CDR3 bases are TGTGCCAGCAGTCCAGGACCCGAGAGCTTTGATGAGCAGTTCTTC.

This clonotype was counted at least ten times. This chain uses TRBV28 with TRBJ2-7; D perhaps matches TRBD1 (6 bases). V shed 3 bases and J shed 3 bases, with 9 bases lying between them. This CDR3 is 13 amino acids long. Germline lookup yields CDR1 MDHEN and CDR2 SYDVKM. The CDR3 region is CASSFGDNYEQYF. CDR3 DNA: TGTGCCAGCAGTTTTGGGGACAACTACGAGCAGTACTTC.

This clonotype was observed a few times. This rearrangement joins TRBV20-1 to TRBJ2-5; TRBD1 is a possible D gene (5 bases). The germline V and J ends were trimmed by 4 bases and 6 bases, with 24 bases remaining between them. The germline V gene encodes CDR1 DFQATT and CDR2 SNEGSKA (reference sequence). This CDR3 region has 16 residues. In DNA form, the CDR3 reads TGCAGTGCTAATTATCCGAGACAGAAGCCTTTGCAGACCCAGTACTTC. Its translation: CSANYPRQKPLQTQYF.

This clonotype came up many times. V is TRBV28 and J is TRBJ2-7, with D hard to call. The CDR3 is 17 amino acids. V was clipped by 5 bases and J by 2 bases, with 22 bases between them. In germline, CDR1 is MDHEN, CDR2 SYDVKM. The DNA for the CDR3 is TGTGCCAGCAGTCTAAGGGCCCGACACGACCTCACCTACGAGCAGTACTTC. Residues: CASSLRARHDLTYEQYF.

J is TRBJ1-5 and V is TRBV7-9; D ambiguous. The CDR3 loop spans 14 amino acids. Germline lookup yields CDR1 SEHNR and CDR2 FQNEAQ (reference sequence). Trimming shortened V by 1 base and J by 2 bases, and 6 bases separated the two germline ends. The CDR3 DNA follows: TGTGCCAGCAGCTTAGGCTCAGGCAATCAGCCCCAGCATTTT. Encoded protein: CASSLGSGNQPQHF.

The CDR3: CASSIGGRAGDGYTF. CDR3 sequence (DNA): TGTGCCAGTAGTATAGGTGGCAGGGCGGGAGATGGCTACACCTTC. This rearrangement joins TRBV19 to TRBJ1-2, with D possibly TRBD1 on 5 matching bases. Trimming pared 1 base from V and 6 bases from J, leaving 15 bases between. Germline V gene lookup returns CDR1 LNHDA and CDR2 SQIVND (reference sequence). The CDR3 totals 15 residues.

At least ten counts were recorded for this clonotype. The rearrangement uses TRBV11-1 and TRBJ2-1; tentative D call: TRBD1 (5 bases). V was pared by 1 base and J by 5 bases, with 12 bases between. This CDR3 is 15 amino acids long. The germline gives CDR1 SGHAT, CDR2 FQDESV (reference sequence). The CDR3: CASSLGLGRDNEQFF. CDR3 bases: TGTGCCAGCAGCTTAGGGTTGGGCAGGGACAATGAGCAGTTCTTC. The whole variable domain, remainder taken from reference TRBV11-1 and TRBJ2-1, is EAEVAQSPRYKITEKSQAVAFWCDPISGHATLYWYRQILGQGPELLVQFQDESVVDDSQLPKDRFSAERLKGVDSTLKIQPAELGDSAMYLCASSLGLGRDNEQFFGPGTRLTVL.

The genes are TRBV2 and TRBJ1-1; D is possibly TRBD1 (6 bases). V lost 4 bases to trimming and J lost 0 bases, with 12 bases between them. Germline CDR1 SNHLY, CDR2 FYNNEI. This CDR3 is 15 amino acids long. In DNA form, the CDR3 reads TGTGCCAGCAGTGGGGGGGGGGGGCTGAACACTGAAGCTTTCTTT. Encoded protein: CASSGGGGLNTEAFF.